This TCR beta chain was identified during a study of blood T cell repertoires in COVID-19 (dated by TCRdb to between 2020 and 2021). Study-level background: The collaborator samples originated in the United States, Italy and Spain and spanned the acute and convalescent phases of COVID-19. Samples were obtained from the ongoing ImmuneRACE study (first 160 participants) and from 1,254 subjects provided by 6 global collaborators. A freely available public database, intended as a resource for researchers studying the immune response to SARS-CoV-2, is where the repertoires were released. A de-identified subject ID, COVID-19 status, age in years and sex were almost always included in the sample metadata. Where HLA class I and class II types were available, the types were taken from metadata supplied by the sample provider, not from assay-based typing. Subjects who had been exposed to COVID-19, were actively infected with it, or had recovered from it provided the deeply sampled blood TCRbeta repertoires that made up the dataset. The prospective study material was composed of cDNA or gDNA derived from T cells, B-cell-depleted T cells, or PBMCs. General conclusions and limits of the study: How much clinical and demographic metadata was included differed by source and by participant, and the metadata was provided uncurated.

TCRbeta CDR3 regions were amplified from genomic DNA by means of the immunoSEQ Assay, a bias-controlled multiplex PCR. The original methods were these. Within the assay, amplification of reference gene primers was used to estimate how many nucleated cells each sample contained. Sequence reads were collapsed and filtered to measure the absolute abundance of every unique TCRbeta CDR3 rearrangement. For each sample, productive Simpson clonality was calculated by taking the square root of Simpson's diversity index across productive rearrangements. This immuneACCESS table, as held by TCRdb, lists in-frame sequences with V and J called but not all clones. Of the missing ones, under half trace to an unresolved V gene in checked studies; the others have no known cause. The V and J calls and the clone size are those of that table, but D and trimming were determined from the DNA. This sample gives roughly 86,000 clones in total; about 80% of them show up just once. The top ten hold approximately 6.5% of the sample.

Trimming at the junction amounts to 0 bases on V and 4 bases on J, and the germline ends lie 12 bases apart. CDR3 length: 15 amino acids, cysteine to phenylalanine. Only CDR3 DNA remains: 45 bases, in frame from the first base. The germline V gene supplies CDR1 LGHNA and CDR2 YSLEER. Collaborating institutions collected whole blood in K2EDTA tubes following their own protocols. For TCRbeta analysis, collaborators shipped samples as frozen whole blood, isolated PBMCs, or DNA extracted from either of those sample types. Note on this clone: Its antigen specificity is not known. Base-call qualities are not available, and no considerably larger clone is one nucleotide away.

The specimen was peripheral blood. The V and J genes are TRBV4-3 and TRBJ1-2, with TRBD1 perhaps the D gene, on 5 matching bases. This clonotype was sampled from a man between 60 and 70 years old with acute or convalescent COVID-19. DNA sequence: TGCGCCAGCAGCCAAGACTTTTACAGGACCTATGGCTACACCTTC. Its amino acids are CASSQDFYRTYGYTF.